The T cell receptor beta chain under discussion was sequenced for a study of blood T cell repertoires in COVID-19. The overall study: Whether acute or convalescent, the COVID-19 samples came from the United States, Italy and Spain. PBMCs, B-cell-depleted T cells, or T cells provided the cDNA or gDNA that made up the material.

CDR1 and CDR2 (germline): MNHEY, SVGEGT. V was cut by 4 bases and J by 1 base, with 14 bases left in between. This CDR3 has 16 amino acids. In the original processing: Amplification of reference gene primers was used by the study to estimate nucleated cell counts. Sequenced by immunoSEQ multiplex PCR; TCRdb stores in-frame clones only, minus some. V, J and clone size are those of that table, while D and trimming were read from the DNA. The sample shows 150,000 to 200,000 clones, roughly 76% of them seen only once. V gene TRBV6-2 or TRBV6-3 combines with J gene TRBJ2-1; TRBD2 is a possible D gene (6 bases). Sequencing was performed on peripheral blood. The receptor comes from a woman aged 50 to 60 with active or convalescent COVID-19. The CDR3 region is CASSSPTSSSYNEQFF. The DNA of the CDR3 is TGTGCCAGCAGTTCCCCGACTAGTTCGTCCTACAATGAGCAGTTCTTC.